This TCR beta chain was profiled in a study of cytomegalovirus exposure and HLA in healthy donors. The PCR made use of 60 Vbeta and 13 Jbeta primers. Sequencing was performed with immunoSEQ multiplex PCR; in TCRdb, only in-frame clones are kept and a portion is missing. The sample lists fewer than 200,000 clones; roughly 80% were seen once. This CDR3 has 14 residues. Germline V gene sequence: CDR1 MNHNY, CDR2 SVGAGI (reference sequence). J lost 2 bases, V lost 7 bases, and 8 bases had no gene match. The chain uses TRBV6-6 and TRBJ2-7; the match to TRBD1 covers 7 bases. The clonotype comes from a woman between 18 and 29 years old in good health and CMV-seronegative. Material for sequencing was PBMCs. In DNA form, the CDR3 reads TGTGCCAGCACCTCAACAGGGGTCGCCTACGAGCAGTACTTC. Translated, it gives CASTSTGVAYEQYF.